The 2 T cell receptor beta chains reported below all come from one sample, sequenced in a study of STAT5B mutations in CD4+ large granular lymphocyte leukemia. The protocol was immunoSEQ multiplex PCR, while the TCRdb copy is restricted to in-frame clones and leaves out a portion. The sample lists thousands of clones; about three quarters were seen once. The specimen was PBMCs. Receptor source: a woman in her seventies with CD4+ T-cell large granular lymphocyte leukemia.

The chain uses TRBV5-4 and TRBJ1-4; tentatively, D is TRBD1 (6 bases). Germline CDR1 SGHNT, CDR2 YYREEE (reference sequence). CDR3 size: 14 residues. The V and J ends lost 2 bases and 7 bases respectively, with 12 bases between them. CDR3: CASSLGQTSEKLFF. The CDR3 nucleotides read TGTGCCAGCAGCTTAGGACAGACGAGTGAAAAACTGTTTTTT.

The sample holds a few counts of this clone. The V gene is TRBV7-2, the J gene TRBJ1-2, with D hard to call. This CDR3 has 14 residues. Germline lookup yields CDR1 SGHTA and CDR2 FQGNSA. Trimming stripped 2 bases from V and 2 bases from J, with 9 bases between. CDR3 DNA sequence: TGTGCCAGCAGCTTAAGGCAGGCCAACTATGGCTACACCTTC. Protein sequence: CASSLRQANYGYTF. The variable domain in full, completed from reference TRBV7-2 and TRBJ1-2, reads GAGVSQSPSNKVTEKGKDVELRCDPISGHTALYWYRQSLGQGLEFLIYFQGNSAPDKSGLPSDRFSAERTGGSVSTLTIQRTQQEDSAVYLCASSLRQANYGYTFGSGTRLTVV.